This T cell receptor beta chain emerged from a study of T cell responses to AZD1222 COVID-19 vaccine. The study's findings and limits: White British people made up most donors, females outnumbered males, and clonal diversity was possibly underestimated. Spike-specific TCR breadth and depth rose after two AZD1222 doses. Repertoire sampling occurred only after the peak T cell response. At study baseline, merely several AZD1222 recipients were seropositive.

TCRdb's table, derived via immunoSEQ multiplex PCR, lists solely in-frame clones and lacks some. Of about 140,000 clones listed, over 90% are singletons. Remarks on this clone: Its antigen is as yet unknown.

The germline CDR1 and CDR2 sequences are LGHDT and YNNKEL (reference sequence). The V end lost 1 base, the J end lost 2 bases, and 5 bases lay between the germline ends. The CDR3 loop spans 13 amino acids. The source material was peripheral blood, sampled on day 0 of MenACWY control vaccination. The receptor comes from an adult in good health. This chain links TRBV3-1 (or the pseudogene TRBV3-2) with TRBJ1-1; D is uncertain. The CDR3 sequence is CASSQAYNTEAFF. In DNA form, the CDR3 reads TGTGCCAGCAGCCAAGCGTACAACACTGAAGCTTTCTTT.